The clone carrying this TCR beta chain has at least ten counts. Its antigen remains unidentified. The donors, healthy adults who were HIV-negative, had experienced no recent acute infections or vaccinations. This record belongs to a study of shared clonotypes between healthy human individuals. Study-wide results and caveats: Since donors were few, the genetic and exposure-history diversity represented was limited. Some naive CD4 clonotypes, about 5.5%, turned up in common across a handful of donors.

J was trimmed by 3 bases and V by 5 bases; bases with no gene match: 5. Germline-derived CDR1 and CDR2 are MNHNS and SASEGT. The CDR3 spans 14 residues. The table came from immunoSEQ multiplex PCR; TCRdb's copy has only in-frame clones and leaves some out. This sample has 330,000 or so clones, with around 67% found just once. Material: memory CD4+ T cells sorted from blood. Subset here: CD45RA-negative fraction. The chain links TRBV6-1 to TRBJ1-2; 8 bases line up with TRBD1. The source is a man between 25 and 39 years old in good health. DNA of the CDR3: TGTGCCAGCAGTACCCGGACAGGGCACTATGGCTACACCTTC. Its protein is CASSTRTGHYGYTF.